These 5 T cell receptor beta chains were sequenced from one sample in a study of T cells in Graves' hyperthyroidism and ophthalmopathy. Amplification targeted TCR beta CDR3 regions from RNA transcripts. HTBI primers were employed in a first-round RT-PCR of the TCR CDR3. TCRdb processed the multiplex PCR reads anew with MiXCR; each CDR3 protein has one entry. The repertoire consists of about 260,000 distinct CDR3 sequences, with around 20% occurring once and the leading ten covering about 60%. The sequencing sample was made of blood. The receptors originated from a man between 25 and 39 years old with Graves' ophthalmopathy.

Worth noting for this clonotype: A much larger clone differs from this one at a single base, so this may be a read error. The chain links TRBV7-9 to TRBJ2-7; TRBD1 aligns across 8 bases. The length of the CDR3 is 13 residues. J was trimmed by 5 bases and V by 6 bases; bases with no gene match: 6. CDR1 SEHNR and CDR2 FQNEAQ come from the germline V gene (reference sequence). CDR3 sequence reads: CASSYGQGHEQYF. The CDR3, as DNA: TGTGCCAGCAGTTACGGACAGGGCCACGAGCAGTACTTC.

This clonotype was counted at least ten times. The chain links TRBV7-8 to TRBJ2-1, with 7 bases aligning to TRBD1. Trimming at V came to 1 base and at J to 9 bases, leaving 9 bases not matched to a gene. This CDR3 comprises 15 residues. Germline V lookup: CDR1 SGHVS, CDR2 FQNEAQ. The CDR3 is CASSLGQGSGSEQFF. The CDR3 region has the DNA TGTGCCAGCAGCTTAGGACAGGGCTCGGGGAGTGAGCAGTTCTTC.

This clonotype was found a few times. V is TRBV3-1 and J is TRBJ2-1; weak D call: TRBD2 (6 bases). Deletions cut 0 bases from V and 5 bases from J, with 14 bases between. Germline CDR1 and CDR2: LGHDT and YNNKEL (reference sequence). The CDR3 consists of 16 residues. The CDR3 nucleotides read TGTGCCAGCAGCCAAGAAGGACTAACCCTGCACAATGAGCAGTTCTTC. The encoded protein is CASSQEGLTLHNEQFF.

The J gene is TRBJ1-4, the V gene TRBV12-3 or TRBV12-4; D remains unclear. The CDR3 is 12 residues long. Between the trimmed V and J ends, which lost 3 bases and 7 bases, there was a span of 6 bases. CDR3 sequence reads: CASSFFGEKLFF. Here the CDR3 DNA reads TGTGCCAGCAGTTTTTTTGGTGAAAAACTGTTTTTT.

This clonotype has more than one count but fewer than ten. The chain employs TRBV6-4 and TRBJ2-5; 9 bases agree with TRBD2. The CDR3 length is 15 residues. V shed 6 bases and J 5 bases; nucleotides not matched to a gene: 10. CDR1 and CDR2 from the germline V gene are MRHNA and SNTAGT. As DNA, the CDR3 is TGTGCCAGCAGCGATAGCGGGAGTGGGGGGGAGACCCAGTACTTC. Amino acid sequence: CASSDSGSGGETQYF.